This T cell receptor beta chain was captured by sequencing in a study of T cell responses to AZD1222 COVID-19 vaccine. Assay used: immunoSEQ multiplex PCR; TCRdb lists only in-frame clones, some missing. This table has 85,000 to 90,000 clones, about 92% appearing once. Trimming removed 0 bases from V and 3 bases from J, with 6 bases in between. CDR3 length: 13 residues. Germline V CDR1 and CDR2: SGHNT, YYREEE (reference sequence). Study-wide results and caveats: Most donors were white British, females outnumbered males, and clonal diversity was possibly underestimated. In the spike-specific TCR repertoire, nearly half reportedly target unmutated variant regions. Just six people given AZD1222 tested seropositive at baseline.

Pooling covered second doses at about 4 or about 12 weeks. Turning to this clone: The antigen is undetermined.

The receptor comes from an adult who received the AZD1222 COVID-19 vaccine. This specimen consisted of peripheral blood, obtained 28 days after the second AZD1222 dose. V gene TRBV5-4 combines with J gene TRBJ2-5; D is undetermined. The CDR3 DNA sequence: TGTGCCAGCAGCTTGGGTTCGGAAGAGACCCAGTACTTC. This codes for CASSLGSEETQYF.